One and the same sample provided the 25 T cell receptor beta chains below, sequenced in a study of cytomegalovirus exposure and HLA in healthy donors (dated by TCRdb to about 2017). The library relied on the immunoSEQ multiplex PCR assay. For the multiplex PCR, a mixture combining 60 forward primers for TCR Vbeta segments and 13 reverse primers for TCR Jbeta segments was used. The clones in this table, taken by TCRdb from immuneACCESS, are in-frame only. Not every clone is retained; where verified, under half of the shortfall comes from an unresolved V gene, and the cause of the rest is unknown. The sample table shows about 67,000 clones, and 80% are seen once. Roughly 4.7% of the sample is in the top ten clones. The specimen was PBMCs. The source is a woman aged 25-40 years in good health and CMV-seronegative.

The chain combines TRBV15 with TRBJ2-5; a weak D match, TRBD2 (5 bases). The V and J ends lost 0 bases and 3 bases respectively, with 8 bases between them. Germline V gene sequence: CDR1 LNHNV, CDR2 YYDKDF (reference sequence). The CDR3 has 14 residues. The CDR3 region has the DNA TGTGCCACCAGCAGAGATAACGGGGAAGAGACCCAGTACTTC. It codes for CATSRDNGEETQYF.

The rearrangement uses TRBV5-4 and TRBJ2-2; 10 bases map to TRBD2. Losses at the gene ends were 3 bases for V and 4 bases for J; bases not matched to a gene: 6. Germline assignment: CDR1 SGHNT and CDR2 YYREEE (reference sequence). The CDR3 length is 16 residues. CDR3 sequence reads: CASSWGQREGTGELFF. The CDR3 nucleotides are TGTGCCAGCAGCTGGGGGCAGCGGGAGGGCACCGGGGAGCTGTTTTTT.

V gene TRBV5-6 combines with J gene TRBJ1-2; D may be TRBD1 (6 bases). CDR3 size: 14 residues. Germline V CDR1 and CDR2: SGHDT, YYEEEE. V was shortened by 3 bases and J by 4 bases, with 13 bases between the two germline ends. Here the CDR3 DNA reads TGTGCCAGCAGCTCCGGGGGGCCAGCCTATGGCTACACCTTC. It specifies CASSSGGPAYGYTF. The full variable domain, rest sourced from reference TRBV5-6 and TRBJ1-2, is DAGVTQSPTHLIKTRGQQVTLRCSPKSGHDTVSWYQQALGQGPQFIFQYYEEEERQRGNFPDRFSGHQFPNYSSELNVNALLLGDSALYLCASSSGGPAYGYTFGSGTRLTVV.

The rearrangement joins TRBV7-9 to TRBJ2-3, with D possibly matching TRBD2 (5 bases). From germline, CDR1 is SEHNR and CDR2 FQNEAQ (reference sequence). V lost 5 bases and J lost 3, with 9 bases in between. This CDR3 region has 13 residues. The CDR3 DNA reads TGTGCCAGCAGCCCGACGGGGACAGATACGCAGTATTTT. Translating it yields CASSPTGTDTQYF.

This chain joins TRBV30 and TRBJ1-4; 7 nucleotides agree with TRBD1. The CDR3 is 15 residues long. V lost 2 bases to trimming and J lost 4 bases; unmatched junction nucleotides: 7. CDR1 is GTSNPN, CDR2 SVGIG, per germline (reference sequence). CDR3: CAWSPRQGGNEKLFF. The CDR3 coding sequence is TGTGCCTGGAGTCCTCGACAGGGCGGTAATGAAAAACTGTTTTTT.

The chain couples TRBV7-9 to TRBJ1-2, with D hard to call. From germline, CDR1 is SEHNR and CDR2 FQNEAQ (reference sequence). This CDR3 comprises 13 residues. Between the trimmed V and J ends, which lost 2 bases and 5 bases, there was a span of 9 bases. The CDR3 bases are TGTGCCAGCAGCTTAACCACAGTGTATGGCTACACCTTC. Translated: CASSLTTVYGYTF.

The V gene is TRBV6-4, the J gene TRBJ2-7; D perhaps matches TRBD2 (5 bases). The CDR3 length is 14 residues. The V end lost 7 bases, the J end lost 0 bases, and 13 bases lay between the germline ends. CDR1 is MRHNA, CDR2 SNTAGT, per germline. In DNA, the CDR3 is TGTGCCAGCAATACTAGTTCCTCCTCCTACGAGCAGTACTTC. Translation gives CASNTSSSSYEQYF.

The gene calls are TRBV20-1 and TRBJ1-1, with no clear D. The CDR3 consists of 11 residues. Germline loops: CDR1 DFQATT, CDR2 SNEGSKA (reference sequence). The CDR3 DNA reads as TGCAGGGTACTAAGGAGCACTGAAGCTTTCTTT. It codes for CRVLRSTEAFF.

The CDR3, as DNA: TGTGCCAGCAGCTTAGAGAGGACCGGGGAGCTGTTTTTT. As protein: CASSLERTGELFF. The J gene is TRBJ2-2, the V gene TRBV7-2; D gene uncertain. Germline V CDR1 and CDR2: SGHTA, FQGNSA. With 1 base removed from V and 5 bases from J, the gap between germline ends came to 5 bases. There are 13 residues in the CDR3.

This chain connects TRBV30 to TRBJ2-1; maybe TRBD2 (6 bases). This CDR3 is 12 amino acids long. Per the germline V gene, CDR1 is GTSNPN and CDR2 is SVGIG (reference sequence). Between the trimmed V and J ends, which lost 5 bases and 7 bases, there was a span of 12 bases. The CDR3 sequence is CAWGWGENEQFF. In DNA form, the CDR3 reads TGTGCCTGGGGATGGGGGGAGAATGAGCAGTTCTTC.

The chain has TRBV6-1 and TRBJ1-2; 9 positions match TRBD1. Germline CDR1 and CDR2: MNHNS and SASEGT. V lost 5 bases and J lost 6; bases outside the gene matches: 10. The CDR3 is made up of 15 amino acids. CDR3 sequence: CASSSNRDRANGYTF. CDR3 bases: TGTGCCAGCAGTTCCAACCGGGACAGGGCCAATGGCTACACCTTC.

Only one count was recorded for this clone. V usage is TRBV5-4 and J usage is TRBJ2-3, with 11 bases matching TRBD2. The CDR3 covers 16 residues. The germline V gene encodes CDR1 SGHNT and CDR2 YYREEE (reference sequence). Trimming at V came to 4 bases and at J to 5 bases, leaving 9 bases not matched to a gene. The CDR3 loop reads CASSLDSGGALDTQYF. As DNA, the CDR3 is TGTGCCAGCAGCCTGGATAGCGGGGGGGCCCTAGATACGCAGTATTTT.

The V gene is TRBV5-6, the J gene TRBJ2-7; 7 positions match TRBD1. Germline assignment: CDR1 SGHDT and CDR2 YYEEEE. CDR3 size: 16 residues. Losses at the gene ends were 4 bases for V and 3 bases for J; bases not matched to a gene: 13. The CDR3 reads CASSRTPGQPIYEQYF. The CDR3 DNA reads TGTGCCAGCAGCCGCACCCCGGGACAGCCAATCTACGAGCAGTACTTC.

V and J are TRBV27 and TRBJ1-1; TRBD1 might be the D (6 bases). The CDR3 has 14 residues. The V end was cut by 4 bases, the J end by 1 base, with 10 bases between. CDR1 is MNHEY, CDR2 SMNVEV, per germline (reference sequence). The CDR3 nucleotides are TGTGCCAGCAGTTCCGGGACACCGAACACTGAAGCTTTCTTT. Residues: CASSSGTPNTEAFF.

The chain employs TRBV30 and TRBJ1-4; perhaps TRBD1 as D (6 bases). Germline lookup yields CDR1 GTSNPN and CDR2 SVGIG (reference sequence). The CDR3 runs to 15 residues. Between the trimmed V and J ends, which lost 0 bases and 5 bases, there was a span of 13 bases. The CDR3, as DNA: TGTGCCTGGAGTGTAGGGGCAGGGGAGAATGAAAAACTGTTTTTT. Residues: CAWSVGAGENEKLFF.

V usage is TRBV9 and J usage is TRBJ1-1; perhaps TRBD1 as D (6 bases). The V gene's germline CDR1 is SGDLS and CDR2 YYNGEE. V was clipped by 2 bases and J by 0 bases, with 8 bases between them. The CDR3 has 14 amino acids. CDR3 nucleotide sequence: TGTGCCAGCAGCGTTTCAGGGGTGAACACTGAAGCTTTCTTT. Protein sequence: CASSVSGVNTEAFF.

The genes are TRBV2 and TRBJ2-2; TRBD2 matches 12 bases. V shed 2 bases, J shed 6 bases, and the junction held 4 bases outside the gene matches. Germline CDR1 SNHLY, CDR2 FYNNEI. The CDR3 covers 16 residues. For the CDR3, the DNA is TGTGCCAGCAGTGAAAGACTAGCGGGGGATTCCGGGGAGCTGTTTTTT. This translates into CASSERLAGDSGELFF.

The V call is TRBV9, the J call TRBJ1-1; no reliable D call. CDR3 length: 15 residues. CDR1 and CDR2 (germline): SGDLS, YYNGEE. Trimming took 0 bases from V and 0 from J, leaving 9 bases between them. The CDR3 bases are TGTGCCAGCAGCGTAGCTGGGCACCTGAACACTGAAGCTTTCTTT. It yields the protein CASSVAGHLNTEAFF.

The chain links TRBV10-2 to TRBJ2-3; D unclear. Trimming took off 0 bases at V and 5 bases at J, with 3 bases between the two ends. CDR1 WSHSY and CDR2 SAAADI come from the germline V gene. This CDR3 is built from 12 residues. The CDR3 region is CASSESVDTQYF. Here the CDR3 DNA reads TGCGCCAGCAGTGAGTCCGTAGATACGCAGTATTTT.

This rearrangement joins TRBV15 to TRBJ2-7; unclear D gene. CDR3 size: 13 residues. With 1 base removed from V and 1 base from J, the gap between germline ends came to 5 bases. Per germline, CDR1 LNHNV and CDR2 YYDKDF (reference sequence). CDR3 residues: CATSRGGSYEQYF. CDR3 bases: TGTGCCACCAGCAGAGGAGGATCCTACGAGCAGTACTTC.

The chain uses TRBV28 and TRBJ1-1; 8 bases fit TRBD1. With 6 bases clipped from V and 10 bases from J, the junction kept 7 bases outside the gene matches. This CDR3 comprises 12 residues. Germline CDR1 and CDR2: MDHEN and SYDVKM. The CDR3 nucleotides read TGTGCCAGCAGGTCAACAGGGGGGCGAGCTTTCTTT. It encodes CASRSTGGRAFF.

The chain links TRBV6-5 to TRBJ1-2; 7 nucleotides match TRBD1. Germline values: CDR1 MNHEY, CDR2 SVGAGI. Losses at the gene ends were 10 bases for V and 4 bases for J; bases not matched to a gene: 15. The CDR3 runs to 15 residues. The CDR3 region is CANIQGGQRSYGYTF. The CDR3 DNA is TGTGCCAACATCCAGGGGGGACAGAGATCCTATGGCTACACCTTC.

The J gene is TRBJ1-1, the V gene TRBV7-9; 10 positions match TRBD1. The germline CDR1 and CDR2 sequences are SEHNR and FQNEAQ (reference sequence). The CDR3 runs 14 residues. J gave up 8 bases and V 4 bases, and 7 bases lay outside the gene matches. The CDR3 loop reads CASSWGQGWTEAFF. DNA of the CDR3: TGTGCCAGCAGCTGGGGACAGGGGTGGACGGAAGCTTTCTTT.

The chain carries TRBV27 and TRBJ2-7, with 7 bases identical to TRBD1. Trimming at V came to 11 bases and at J to 2 bases, leaving 6 bases not matched to a gene. CDR1 and CDR2 from the germline V gene are MNHEY and SMNVEV (reference sequence). This CDR3 region has 12 residues. In DNA form, the CDR3 reads TGTGCCGTGGACAGGCCTACCTACGAGCAGTACTTC. Translating it yields CAVDRPTYEQYF.

The rearrangement joins TRBV10-2 to TRBJ2-5, with 7 bases lining up with TRBD1. The CDR3 length is 13 residues. V was clipped by 6 bases and J by 1 base; unmatched bases: 2. Germline loops: CDR1 WSHSY, CDR2 SAAADI. The CDR3 here is CASRTGLQETQYF. CDR3 DNA: TGCGCCAGCAGGACAGGGCTCCAAGAGACCCAGTACTTC.